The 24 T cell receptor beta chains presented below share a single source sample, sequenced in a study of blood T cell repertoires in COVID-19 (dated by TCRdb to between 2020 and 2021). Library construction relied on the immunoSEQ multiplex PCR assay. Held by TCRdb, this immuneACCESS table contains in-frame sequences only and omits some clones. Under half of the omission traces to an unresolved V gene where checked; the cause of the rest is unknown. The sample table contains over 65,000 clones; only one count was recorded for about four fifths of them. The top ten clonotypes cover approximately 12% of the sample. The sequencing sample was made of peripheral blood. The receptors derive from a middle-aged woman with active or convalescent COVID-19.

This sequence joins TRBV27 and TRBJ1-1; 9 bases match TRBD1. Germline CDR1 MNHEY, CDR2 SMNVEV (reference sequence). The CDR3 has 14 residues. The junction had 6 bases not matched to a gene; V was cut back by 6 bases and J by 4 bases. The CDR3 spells CASRQTGGFTEAFF. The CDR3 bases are TGTGCCAGCAGGCAGACAGGGGGTTTCACTGAAGCTTTCTTT.

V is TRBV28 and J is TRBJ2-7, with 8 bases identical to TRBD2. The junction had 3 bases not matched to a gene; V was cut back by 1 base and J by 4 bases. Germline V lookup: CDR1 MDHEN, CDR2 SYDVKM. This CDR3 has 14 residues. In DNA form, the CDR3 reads TGTGCCAGCAGTTTATACGCGGGAGGTTACGAGCAGTACTTC. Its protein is CASSLYAGGYEQYF.

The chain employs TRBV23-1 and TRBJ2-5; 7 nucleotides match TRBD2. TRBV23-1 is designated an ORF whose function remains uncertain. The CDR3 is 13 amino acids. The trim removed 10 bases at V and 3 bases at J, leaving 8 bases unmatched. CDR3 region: CATLLGGKETQYF. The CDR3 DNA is TGCGCCACCCTACTCGGGGGGAAAGAGACCCAGTACTTC.

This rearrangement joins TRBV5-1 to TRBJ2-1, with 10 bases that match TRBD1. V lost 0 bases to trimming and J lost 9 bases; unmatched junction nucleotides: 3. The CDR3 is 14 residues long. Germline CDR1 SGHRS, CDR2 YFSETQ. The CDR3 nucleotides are TGCGCCAGCAGCTTGGGGACAGGGGGGACTGAGCAGTTCTTC. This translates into CASSLGTGGTEQFF.

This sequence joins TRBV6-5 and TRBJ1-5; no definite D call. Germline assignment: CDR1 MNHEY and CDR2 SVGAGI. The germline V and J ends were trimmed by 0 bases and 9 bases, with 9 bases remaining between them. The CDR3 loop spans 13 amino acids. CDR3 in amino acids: CASSYSPGGPQHF. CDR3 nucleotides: TGTGCCAGCAGTTACTCGCCGGGAGGGCCCCAGCATTTT.

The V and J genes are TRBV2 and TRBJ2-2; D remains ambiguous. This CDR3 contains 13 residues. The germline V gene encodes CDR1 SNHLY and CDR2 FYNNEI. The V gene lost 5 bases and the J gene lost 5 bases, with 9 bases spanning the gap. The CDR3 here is CASSPGVTGELFF. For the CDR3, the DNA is TGTGCCAGCAGTCCGGGTGTAACCGGGGAGCTGTTTTTT.

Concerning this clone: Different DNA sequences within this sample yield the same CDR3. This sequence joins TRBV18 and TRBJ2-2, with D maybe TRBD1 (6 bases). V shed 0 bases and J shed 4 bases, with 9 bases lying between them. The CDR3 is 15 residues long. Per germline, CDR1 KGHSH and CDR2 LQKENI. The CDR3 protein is CASSPPQGSTGELFF. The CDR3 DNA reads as TGTGCCAGCTCACCACCTCAGGGGAGCACCGGGGAGCTGTTTTTT.

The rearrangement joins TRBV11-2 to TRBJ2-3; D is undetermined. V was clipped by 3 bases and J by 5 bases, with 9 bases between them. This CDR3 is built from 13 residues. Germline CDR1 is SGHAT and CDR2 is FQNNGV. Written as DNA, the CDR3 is TGTGCCAGCAGCTTTGGCCACCAAGATACGCAGTATTTT. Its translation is CASSFGHQDTQYF.

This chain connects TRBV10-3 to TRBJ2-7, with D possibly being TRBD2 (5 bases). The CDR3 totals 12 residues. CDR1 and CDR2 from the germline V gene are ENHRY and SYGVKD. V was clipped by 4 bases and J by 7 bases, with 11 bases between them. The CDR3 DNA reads TGTGCCATCAGTGCCGAGTGGAGGGAGCAGTACTTC. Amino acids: CAISAEWREQYF.

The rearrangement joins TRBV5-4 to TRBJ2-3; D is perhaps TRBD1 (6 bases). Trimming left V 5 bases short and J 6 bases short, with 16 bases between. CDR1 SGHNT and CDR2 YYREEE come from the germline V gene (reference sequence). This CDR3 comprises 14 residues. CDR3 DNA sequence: TGTGCCAGCAGGGACAGCGACTATTCCGATACGCAGTATTTT. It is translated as CASRDSDYSDTQYF.

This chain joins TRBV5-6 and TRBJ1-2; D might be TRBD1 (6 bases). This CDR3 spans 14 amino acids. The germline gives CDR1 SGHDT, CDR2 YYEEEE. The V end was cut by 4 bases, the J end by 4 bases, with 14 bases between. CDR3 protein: CASSTRGGRYGYTF. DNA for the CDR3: TGTGCCAGCAGCACCCGAGGGGGACGCTATGGCTACACCTTC.

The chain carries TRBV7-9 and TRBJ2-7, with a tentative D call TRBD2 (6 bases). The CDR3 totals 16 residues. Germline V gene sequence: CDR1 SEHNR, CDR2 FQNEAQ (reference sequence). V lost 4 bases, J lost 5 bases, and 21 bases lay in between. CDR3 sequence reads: CASSSWGRPSGDEQYF. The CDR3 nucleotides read TGTGCCAGCAGCTCCTGGGGGAGGCCCTCGGGCGACGAGCAGTACTTC.

CDR3 DNA: TGTGCCAGCAGCCCAAGACAGGGGACGGCCTACAATGAGCAGTTCTTC. Amino acid sequence: CASSPRQGTAYNEQFF. J is TRBJ2-1 and V is TRBV27; 8 nucleotides match TRBD1. Germline values: CDR1 MNHEY, CDR2 SMNVEV (reference sequence). Trimming removed 6 bases from V and 2 bases from J; junction bases left unmatched: 9. The CDR3 covers 16 residues.

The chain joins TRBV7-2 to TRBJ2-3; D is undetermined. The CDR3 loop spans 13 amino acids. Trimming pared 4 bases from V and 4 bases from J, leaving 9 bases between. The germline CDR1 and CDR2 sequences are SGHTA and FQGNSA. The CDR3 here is CASSSRSADTQYF. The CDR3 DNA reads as TGTGCCAGCAGCTCACGGTCTGCAGATACGCAGTATTTT.

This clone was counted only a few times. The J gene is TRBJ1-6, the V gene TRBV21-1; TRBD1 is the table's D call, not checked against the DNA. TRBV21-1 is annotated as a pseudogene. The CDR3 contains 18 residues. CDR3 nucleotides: TGTGCCAGCAGATCCGGGACAGGGGTTAGCTCCTATAATTCACCCCTCCACTTT. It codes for CASRSGTGVSSYNSPLHF.

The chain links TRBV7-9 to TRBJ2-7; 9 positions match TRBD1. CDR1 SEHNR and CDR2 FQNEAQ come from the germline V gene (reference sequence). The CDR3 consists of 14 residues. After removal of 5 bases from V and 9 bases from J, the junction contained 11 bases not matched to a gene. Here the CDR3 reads CASSTRDRAKVQYF. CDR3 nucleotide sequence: TGTGCCAGCAGCACTCGGGACAGGGCGAAGGTGCAGTACTTC.

CDR3 DNA sequence: TGTGCCAGCAGCTTTCGGTACGGGACTAGCGGGAGGGGCAATGAGCAGTTCTTC. As protein: CASSFRYGTSGRGNEQFF. The V and J genes are TRBV11-2 and TRBJ2-1; 16 bases agree with TRBD2. Germline V lookup: CDR1 SGHAT, CDR2 FQNNGV. The CDR3 sequence is 18 residues long. With V trimmed by 3 bases and J by 6 bases, 8 bases remained unmatched.

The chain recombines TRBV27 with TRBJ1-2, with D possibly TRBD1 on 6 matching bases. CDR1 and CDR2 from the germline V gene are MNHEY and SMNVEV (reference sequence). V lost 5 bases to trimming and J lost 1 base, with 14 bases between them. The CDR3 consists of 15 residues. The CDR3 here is CASSAVTGFNYGYTF. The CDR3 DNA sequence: TGTGCCAGCAGTGCTGTGACAGGATTTAACTATGGCTACACCTTC.

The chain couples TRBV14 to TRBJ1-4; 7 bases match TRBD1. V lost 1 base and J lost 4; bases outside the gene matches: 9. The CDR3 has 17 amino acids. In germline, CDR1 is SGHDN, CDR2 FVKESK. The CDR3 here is CASSQGGQVWDNEKLFF. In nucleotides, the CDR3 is TGTGCCAGCAGCCAAGGAGGACAGGTTTGGGATAATGAAAAACTGTTTTTT.

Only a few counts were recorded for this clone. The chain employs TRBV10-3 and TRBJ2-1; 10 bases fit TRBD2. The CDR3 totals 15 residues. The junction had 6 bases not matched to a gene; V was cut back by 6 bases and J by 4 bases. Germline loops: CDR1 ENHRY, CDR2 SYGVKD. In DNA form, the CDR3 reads TGTGCCATCAGCCCCTCTAGCGGGAGATACAATGAGCAGTTCTTC. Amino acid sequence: CAISPSSGRYNEQFF.

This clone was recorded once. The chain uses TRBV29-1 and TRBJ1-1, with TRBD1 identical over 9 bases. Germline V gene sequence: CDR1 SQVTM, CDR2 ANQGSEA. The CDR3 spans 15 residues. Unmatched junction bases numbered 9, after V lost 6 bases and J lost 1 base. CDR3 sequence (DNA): TGCAGCGTGAAGGGACAGGGCAAGAGGAACACTGAAGCTTTCTTT. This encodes CSVKGQGKRNTEAFF.

CDR3 in amino acids: CASSLAGDRGNTIYF. Here the CDR3 DNA reads TGCGCCAGCAGCTTGGCAGGGGACCGTGGAAACACCATATATTTT. The rearrangement joins TRBV5-1 to TRBJ1-3; D perhaps matches TRBD1 (6 bases). Trimming stripped 0 bases from V and 3 bases from J, with 10 bases between. In germline, CDR1 is SGHRS, CDR2 YFSETQ. The CDR3 loop spans 15 amino acids. Looking up the rest from reference TRBV5-1 and TRBJ1-3 gives the full variable domain: KAGVTQTPRYLIKTRGQQVTLSCSPISGHRSVSWYQQTPGQGLQFLFEYFSETQRNKGNFPGRFSGRQFSNSRSEMNVSTLELGDSALYLCASSLAGDRGNTIYFGEGSWLTVV.

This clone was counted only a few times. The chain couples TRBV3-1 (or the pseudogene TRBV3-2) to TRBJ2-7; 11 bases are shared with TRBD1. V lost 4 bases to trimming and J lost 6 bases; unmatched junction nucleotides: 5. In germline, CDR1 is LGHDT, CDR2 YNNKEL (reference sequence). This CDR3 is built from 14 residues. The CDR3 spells CASSRGQGASEQYF. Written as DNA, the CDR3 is TGTGCCAGCAGCCGAGGACAGGGGGCTAGCGAGCAGTACTTC.

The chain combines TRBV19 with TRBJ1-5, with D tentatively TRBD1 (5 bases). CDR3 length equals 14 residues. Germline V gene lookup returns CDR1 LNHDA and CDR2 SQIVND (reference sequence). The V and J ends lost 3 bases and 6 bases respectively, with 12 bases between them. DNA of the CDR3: TGTGCCAGTAGTATGGGGGGTTGGGGTCAGCCCCAGCATTTT. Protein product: CASSMGGWGQPQHF.